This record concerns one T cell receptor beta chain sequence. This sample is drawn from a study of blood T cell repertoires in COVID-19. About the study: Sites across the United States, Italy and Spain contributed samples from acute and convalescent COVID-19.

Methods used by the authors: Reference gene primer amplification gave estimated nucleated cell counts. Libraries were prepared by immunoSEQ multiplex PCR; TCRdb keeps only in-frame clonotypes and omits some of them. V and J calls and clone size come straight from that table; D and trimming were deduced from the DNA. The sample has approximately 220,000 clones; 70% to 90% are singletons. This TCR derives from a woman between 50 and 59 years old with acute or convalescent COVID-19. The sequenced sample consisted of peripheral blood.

CDR3 sequence: CASSRGLAGSYEQYF. The CDR3 nucleotides are TGTGCCAGTAGTAGAGGACTAGCGGGATCTTACGAGCAGTACTTC. The chain recombines TRBV19 with TRBJ2-7, with 12 bases fitting TRBD2. Per the germline V gene, CDR1 is LNHDA and CDR2 is SQIVND (reference sequence). V trimming: 4 bases; J trimming: 4 bases; junction bases outside the gene matches: 5. The CDR3 is 15 amino acids.